This TCR beta chain is from a study of T cell changes during pregnancy in multiple sclerosis. TCRdb's table, derived via immunoSEQ multiplex PCR, lists solely in-frame clones and lacks some. The repertoire holds some 49,000 clones, with 95% as singletons. From germline, CDR1 is SEHNR and CDR2 FQNEAQ (reference sequence). The CDR3 covers 13 residues. V lost 6 bases, J lost 6 bases, and 14 bases lay in between. This material consisted of CD8+ T cells from peripheral blood mononuclear cells, taken in the first trimester of pregnancy. The genes are TRBV7-9 and TRBJ1-1, with D possibly matching TRBD1 (6 bases). The origin of this receptor is a female donor with multiple sclerosis, enrolled in a pregnancy study. The CDR3 protein is CASRTGIRPEAFF. The CDR3 DNA reads as TGTGCCAGCAGAACAGGGATCCGCCCTGAAGCTTTCTTT.